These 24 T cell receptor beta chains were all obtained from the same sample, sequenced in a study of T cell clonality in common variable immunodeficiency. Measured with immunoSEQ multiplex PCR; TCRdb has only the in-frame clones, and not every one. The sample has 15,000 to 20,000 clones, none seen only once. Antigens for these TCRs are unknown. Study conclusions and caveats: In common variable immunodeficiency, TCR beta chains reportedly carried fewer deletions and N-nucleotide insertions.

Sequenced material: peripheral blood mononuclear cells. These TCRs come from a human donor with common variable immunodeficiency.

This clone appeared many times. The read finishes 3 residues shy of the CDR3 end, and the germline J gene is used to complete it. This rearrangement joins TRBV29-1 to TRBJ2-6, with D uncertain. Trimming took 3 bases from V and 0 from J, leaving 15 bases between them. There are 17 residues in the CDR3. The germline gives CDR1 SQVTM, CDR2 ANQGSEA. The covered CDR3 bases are TGCAGCGTTGAGTGGGCAGGCCCGAGCTCTGGGGCCAACGTC. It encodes CSVEWAGPSSGANV. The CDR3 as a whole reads CSVEWAGPSSGANVLTF.

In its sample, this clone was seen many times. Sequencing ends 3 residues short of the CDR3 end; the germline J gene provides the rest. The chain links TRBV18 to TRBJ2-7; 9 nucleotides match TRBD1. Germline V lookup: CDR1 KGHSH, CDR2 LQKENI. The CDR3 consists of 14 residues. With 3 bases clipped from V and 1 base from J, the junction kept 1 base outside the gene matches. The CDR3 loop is CASSPDRGSYEQYF. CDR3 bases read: TGTGCCAGCTCACCGGACAGGGGATCCTACGAG.

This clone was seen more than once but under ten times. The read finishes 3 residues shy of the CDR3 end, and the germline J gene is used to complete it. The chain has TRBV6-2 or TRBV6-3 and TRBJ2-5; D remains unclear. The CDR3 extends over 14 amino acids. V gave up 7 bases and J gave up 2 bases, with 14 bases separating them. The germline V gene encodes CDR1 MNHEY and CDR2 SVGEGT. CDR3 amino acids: CASKIRRPQETQYF. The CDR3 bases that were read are TGTGCCAGCAAAATCAGGCGCCCACAAGAGACC.

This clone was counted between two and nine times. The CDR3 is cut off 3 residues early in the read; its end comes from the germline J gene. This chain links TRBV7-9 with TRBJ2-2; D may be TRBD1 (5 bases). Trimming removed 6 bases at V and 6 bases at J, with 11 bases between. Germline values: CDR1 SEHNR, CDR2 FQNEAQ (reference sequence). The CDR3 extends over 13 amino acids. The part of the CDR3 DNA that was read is TGTGCCAGCAGTCCTTGGGGCGCCGGGGAG. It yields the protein CASSPWGAGE. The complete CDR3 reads CASSPWGAGELFF.

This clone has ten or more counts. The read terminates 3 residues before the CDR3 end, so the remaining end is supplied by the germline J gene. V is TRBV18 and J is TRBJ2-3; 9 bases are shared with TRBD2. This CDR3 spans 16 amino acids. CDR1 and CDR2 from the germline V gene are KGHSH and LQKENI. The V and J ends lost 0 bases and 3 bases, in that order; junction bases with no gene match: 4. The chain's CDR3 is CASSPPSGSDTDTQYF. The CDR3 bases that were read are TGTGCCAGCTCACCACCTAGCGGGAGTGATACAGATACG.

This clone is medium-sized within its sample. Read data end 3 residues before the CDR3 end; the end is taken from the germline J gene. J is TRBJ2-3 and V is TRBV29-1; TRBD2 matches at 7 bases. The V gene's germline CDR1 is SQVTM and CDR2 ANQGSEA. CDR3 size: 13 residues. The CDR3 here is CSAASGELGAQYF. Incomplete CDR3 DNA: TGCAGCGCCGCTAGCGGCGAGCTAGGGGCG.

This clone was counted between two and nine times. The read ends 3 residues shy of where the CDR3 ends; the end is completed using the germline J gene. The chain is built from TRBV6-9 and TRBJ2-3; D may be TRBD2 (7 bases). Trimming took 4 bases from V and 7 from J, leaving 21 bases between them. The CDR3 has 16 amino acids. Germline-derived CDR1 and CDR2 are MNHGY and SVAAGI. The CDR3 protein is CASSSWGRGRDYTQYF. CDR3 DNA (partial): TGTGCCAGCAGTTCCTGGGGGCGGGGGCGCGATTATACG.

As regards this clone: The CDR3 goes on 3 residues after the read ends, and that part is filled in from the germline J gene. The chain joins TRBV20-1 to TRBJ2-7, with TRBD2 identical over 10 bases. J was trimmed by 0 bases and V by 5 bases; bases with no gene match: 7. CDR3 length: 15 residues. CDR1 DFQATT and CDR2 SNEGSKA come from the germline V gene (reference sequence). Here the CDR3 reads CSALPGLASSYEQYF. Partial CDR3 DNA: TGCAGTGCTCTACCGGGACTAGCGAGCTCCTACGAG.

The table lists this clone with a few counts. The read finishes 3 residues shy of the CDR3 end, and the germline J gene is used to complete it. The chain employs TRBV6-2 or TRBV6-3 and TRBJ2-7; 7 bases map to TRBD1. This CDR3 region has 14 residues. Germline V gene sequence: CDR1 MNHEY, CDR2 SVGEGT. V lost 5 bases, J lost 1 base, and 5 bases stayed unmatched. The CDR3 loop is CASSRTGLSYEQYF. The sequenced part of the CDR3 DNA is TGTGCCAGCAGTCGGACAGGCCTTTCCTACGAG.

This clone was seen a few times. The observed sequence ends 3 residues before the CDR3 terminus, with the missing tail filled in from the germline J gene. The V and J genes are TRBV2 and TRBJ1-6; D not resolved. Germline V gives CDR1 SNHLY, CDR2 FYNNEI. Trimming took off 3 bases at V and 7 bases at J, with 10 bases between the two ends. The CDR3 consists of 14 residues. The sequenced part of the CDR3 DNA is TGTGCCAGCAGTGACCTGGCGGGGAATTCACCC. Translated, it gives CASSDLAGNSP. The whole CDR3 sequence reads CASSDLAGNSPLHF.

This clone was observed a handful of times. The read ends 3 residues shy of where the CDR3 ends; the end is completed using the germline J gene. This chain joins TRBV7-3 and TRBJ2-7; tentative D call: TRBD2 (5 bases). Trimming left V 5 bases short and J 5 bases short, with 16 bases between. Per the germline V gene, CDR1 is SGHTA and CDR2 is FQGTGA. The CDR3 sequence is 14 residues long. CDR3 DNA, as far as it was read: TGTGCCAGCAGCCCGATAGCAGGAGCGGACGAG. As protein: CASSPIAGADE. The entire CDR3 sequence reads CASSPIAGADEQYF.

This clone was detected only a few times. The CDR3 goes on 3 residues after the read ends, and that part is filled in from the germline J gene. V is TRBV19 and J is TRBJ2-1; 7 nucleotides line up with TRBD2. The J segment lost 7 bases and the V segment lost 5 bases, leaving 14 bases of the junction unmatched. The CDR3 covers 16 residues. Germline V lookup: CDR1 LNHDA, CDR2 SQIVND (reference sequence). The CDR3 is CASSLRGVRMGNEQFF. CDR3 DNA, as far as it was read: TGTGCCAGTAGTCTACGGGGGGTTAGGATGGGGAATGAG. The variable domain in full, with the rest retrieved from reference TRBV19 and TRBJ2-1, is DGGITQSPKYLFRKEGQNVTLSCEQNLNHDAMYWYRQDPGQGLRLIYYSQIVNDFQKGDIAEGYSVSREKKESFPLTVTSAQKNPTAFYLCASSLRGVRMGNEQFFGPGTRLTVL.

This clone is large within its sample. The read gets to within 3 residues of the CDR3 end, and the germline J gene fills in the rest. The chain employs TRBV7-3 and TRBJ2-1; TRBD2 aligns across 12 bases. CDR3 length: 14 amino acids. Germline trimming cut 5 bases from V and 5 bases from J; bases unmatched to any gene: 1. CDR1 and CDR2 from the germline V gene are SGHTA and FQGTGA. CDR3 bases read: TGTGCCAGCAGCCTAGCGGGAGGGGACAATGAG. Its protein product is CASSLAGGDNE. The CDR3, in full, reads CASSLAGGDNEQFF.

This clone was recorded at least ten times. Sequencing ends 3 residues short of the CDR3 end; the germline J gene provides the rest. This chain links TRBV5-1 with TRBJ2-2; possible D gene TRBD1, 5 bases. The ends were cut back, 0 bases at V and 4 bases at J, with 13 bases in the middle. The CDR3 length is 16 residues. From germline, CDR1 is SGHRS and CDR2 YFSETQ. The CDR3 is CASSLGAGLGTGELFF. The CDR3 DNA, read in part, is TGCGCCAGCAGCTTGGGTGCAGGGTTGGGCACCGGGGAG.

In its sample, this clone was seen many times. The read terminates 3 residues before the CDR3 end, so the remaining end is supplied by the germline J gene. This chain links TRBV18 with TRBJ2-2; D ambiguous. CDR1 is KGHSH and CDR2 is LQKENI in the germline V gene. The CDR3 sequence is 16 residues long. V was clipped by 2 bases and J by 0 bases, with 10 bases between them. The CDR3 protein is CASSPLAEANTGELFF. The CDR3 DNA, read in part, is TGTGCCAGCTCACCATTGGCGGAAGCGAACACCGGGGAG.

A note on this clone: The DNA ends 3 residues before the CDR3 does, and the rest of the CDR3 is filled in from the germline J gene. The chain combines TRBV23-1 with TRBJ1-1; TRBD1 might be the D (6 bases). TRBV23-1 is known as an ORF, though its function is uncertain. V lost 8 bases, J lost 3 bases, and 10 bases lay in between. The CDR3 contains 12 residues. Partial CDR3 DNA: TGCGCCAGCGGGACAAGCGACACTGAA. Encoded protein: CASGTSDTE. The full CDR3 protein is CASGTSDTEAFF.

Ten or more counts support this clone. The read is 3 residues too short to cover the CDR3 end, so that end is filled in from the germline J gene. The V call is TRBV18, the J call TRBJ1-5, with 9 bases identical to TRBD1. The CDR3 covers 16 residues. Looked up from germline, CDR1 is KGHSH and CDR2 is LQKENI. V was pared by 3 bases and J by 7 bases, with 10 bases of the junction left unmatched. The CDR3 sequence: CASSPAAGTGLQPQHF. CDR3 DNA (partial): TGTGCCAGCTCACCCGCGGCCGGGACAGGGCTCCAGCCC.

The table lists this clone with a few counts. The DNA read from the CDR3 is TGTGCCAGCAGTCGACAGGGGGCAAACACTGAA. It yields the protein CASSRQGANTE. The whole CDR3 is CASSRQGANTEAFF. V and J are TRBV2 and TRBJ1-1; 10 nucleotides align to TRBD1. The read falls 3 residues short of the CDR3 end, and the missing part is taken from the germline J gene. V was clipped by 5 bases and J by 2 bases; unmatched bases: 2. The CDR3 has 14 amino acids. The germline CDR1 and CDR2 sequences are SNHLY and FYNNEI.

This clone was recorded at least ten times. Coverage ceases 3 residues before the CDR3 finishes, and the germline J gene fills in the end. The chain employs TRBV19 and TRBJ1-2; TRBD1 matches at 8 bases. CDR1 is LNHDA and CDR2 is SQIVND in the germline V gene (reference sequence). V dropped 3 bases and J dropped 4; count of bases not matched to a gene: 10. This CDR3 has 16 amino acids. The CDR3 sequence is CASSISSRGQGYGYTF. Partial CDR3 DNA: TGTGCCAGTAGTATTTCTAGTCGCGGACAGGGCTATGGC.

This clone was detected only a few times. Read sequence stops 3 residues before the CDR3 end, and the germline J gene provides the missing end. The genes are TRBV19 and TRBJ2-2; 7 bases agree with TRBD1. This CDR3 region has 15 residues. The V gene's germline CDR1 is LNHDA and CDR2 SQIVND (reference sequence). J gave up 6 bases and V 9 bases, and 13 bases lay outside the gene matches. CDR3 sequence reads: CARTTGTAKPGELFF. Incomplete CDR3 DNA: TGTGCCAGGACAACCGGGACAGCGAAGCCCGGGGAG.

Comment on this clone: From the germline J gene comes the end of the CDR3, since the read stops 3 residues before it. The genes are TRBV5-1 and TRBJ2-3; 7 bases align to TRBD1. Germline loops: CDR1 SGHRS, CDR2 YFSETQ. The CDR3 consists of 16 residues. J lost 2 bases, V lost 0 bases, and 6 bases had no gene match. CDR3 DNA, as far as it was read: TGCGCCAGCAGCTTGGGCCCCGGACAGGCCACAGATACG. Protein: CASSLGPGQATDT. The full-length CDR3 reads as CASSLGPGQATDTQYF.

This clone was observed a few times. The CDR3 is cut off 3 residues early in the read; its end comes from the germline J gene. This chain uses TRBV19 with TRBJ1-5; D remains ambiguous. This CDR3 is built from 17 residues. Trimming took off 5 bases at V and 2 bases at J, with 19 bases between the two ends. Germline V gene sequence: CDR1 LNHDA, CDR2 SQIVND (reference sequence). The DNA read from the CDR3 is TGTGCCAGTAGTTGGAAATTTGCGGGGTATGGCAATCAGCCC. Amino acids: CASSWKFAGYGNQP. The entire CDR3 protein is CASSWKFAGYGNQPQHF.

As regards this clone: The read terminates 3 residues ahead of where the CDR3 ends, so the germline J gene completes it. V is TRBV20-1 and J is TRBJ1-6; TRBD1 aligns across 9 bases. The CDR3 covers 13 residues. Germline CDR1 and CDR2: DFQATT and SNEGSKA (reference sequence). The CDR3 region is CSARTGVLLPLHF. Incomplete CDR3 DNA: TGCAGTGCCCGGACAGGGGTTCTTCTCCCC.

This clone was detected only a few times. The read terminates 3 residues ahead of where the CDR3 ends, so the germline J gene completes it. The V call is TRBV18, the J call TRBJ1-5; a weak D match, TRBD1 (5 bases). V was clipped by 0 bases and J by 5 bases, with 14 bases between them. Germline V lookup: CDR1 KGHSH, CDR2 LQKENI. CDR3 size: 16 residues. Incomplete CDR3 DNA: TGTGCCAGCTCACCACCGCAGGGCCGAGGAGATCAGCCC. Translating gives CASSPPQGRGDQP. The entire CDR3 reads CASSPPQGRGDQPQHF.